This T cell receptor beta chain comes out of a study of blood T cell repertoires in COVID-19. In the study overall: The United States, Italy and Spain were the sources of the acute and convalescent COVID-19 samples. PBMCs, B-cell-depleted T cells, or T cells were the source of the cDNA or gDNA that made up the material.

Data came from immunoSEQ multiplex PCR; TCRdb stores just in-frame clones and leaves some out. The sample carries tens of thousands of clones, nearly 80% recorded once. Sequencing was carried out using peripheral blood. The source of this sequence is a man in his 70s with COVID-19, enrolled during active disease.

This chain's CDR3 is CASSSLAFSYEQYF. Written as DNA, the CDR3 is TGTGCCAGCAGTTCGCTAGCGTTCTCCTACGAGCAGTACTTC. This sequence joins TRBV6-5 and TRBJ2-7; tentative D call: TRBD2 (6 bases). Deletions cut 4 bases from V and 0 bases from J, with 10 bases between. This CDR3 spans 14 amino acids. From germline, CDR1 is MNHEY and CDR2 SVGAGI.